This T cell receptor (beta chain) was documented in a study of identical twins. Only healthy Caucasians were included as donors. Concerning this clonotype: What it binds is not known. Possible read error: a much larger clone is one base away.

This CDR3 spans 14 amino acids. The V and J ends lost 0 bases and 4 bases, in that order; junction bases with no gene match: 2. Germline V gives CDR1 DFQATT, CDR2 SNEGSKA (reference sequence). TCRdb ran MiXCR on the 5' RACE reads and lists one entry per CDR3 protein. The sample lists around 1.7 million distinct CDR3 sequences; about 31% were seen once. Study-level results: Zero-insertion analyses might be partly confounded by invariant T cells like MAIT and iNKT. Models underestimated out-of-frame TCR alpha sharing in monozygotic twins.

This chain links TRBV20-1 with TRBJ2-1, with 8 bases that match TRBD2. Sequences were obtained from cord blood. This TCR was sampled from a newborn girl in good health. The CDR3 bases are TGCAGTGCTAGAGAACTAGCGGATTACAATGAGCAGTTCTTC. The encoded protein is CSARELADYNEQFF.